Following are 14 T cell receptor beta chains from one sample sequenced in a study of OX40 agonist ivuxolimab in advanced cancers. Some clones are missing from TCRdb's copy, which holds only in-frame ones; the method was immunoSEQ multiplex PCR. The data hold about 78,000 clones, with more than 80% observed a single time. The specimen comprised CD4+ or CD8+ T cells sorted from blood, sampled in a trial of the OX40 agonist ivuxolimab. The receptors were gathered from an adult with an advanced solid tumor such as melanoma, head and neck, liver or kidney cancer.

On this clone: This sample also contains other DNA sequences that code for the same CDR3. The CDR3 nucleotides read TGTGCCAGCAGCTTAAGACAGGGTGTCGGGGAGCTGTTTTTT. This translates into CASSLRQGVGELFF. V gene TRBV11-2 combines with J gene TRBJ2-2; 7 positions match TRBD1. The germline CDR1 and CDR2 sequences are SGHAT and FQNNGV. The CDR3 spans 14 residues. V dropped 2 bases and J dropped 7; count of bases not matched to a gene: 4. Variable domain in full (rest from reference TRBV11-2 and TRBJ2-2): EAGVAQSPRYKIIEKRQSVAFWCNPISGHATLYWYQQILGQGPKLLIQFQNNGVVDDSQLPKDRFSAERLKGVDSTLKIQPAKLEDSAVYLCASSLRQGVGELFFGEGSRLTVL.

The chain joins TRBV7-2 to TRBJ1-5, with unresolved D. V was trimmed by 5 bases and J by 4 bases, leaving 6 bases between them. This CDR3 comprises 12 residues. Germline V gene data show CDR1 as SGHTA and CDR2 as FQGNSA. The CDR3 region is CASSAPNQPQHF. The CDR3 DNA sequence: TGTGCCAGCAGCGCCCCTAATCAGCCCCAGCATTTT.

DNA of the CDR3: TGCAGCGTTGCAGGGAAGGACTATGGCTACACCTTC. Protein sequence: CSVAGKDYGYTF. The V gene is TRBV29-1, the J gene TRBJ1-2; D is perhaps TRBD1 (5 bases). Per the germline V gene, CDR1 is SQVTM and CDR2 is ANQGSEA. This CDR3 is built from 12 residues. V lost 4 bases and J lost 3, with 9 bases in between.

This rearrangement joins TRBV7-9 to TRBJ2-2; D is undetermined. Germline V lookup: CDR1 SEHNR, CDR2 FQNEAQ (reference sequence). V gave up 5 bases and J gave up 1 base, with 8 bases separating them. This CDR3 is built from 14 residues. CDR3 residues: CASSTSGNTGELFF. The CDR3, as DNA: TGTGCCAGCAGCACCTCAGGGAACACCGGGGAGCTGTTTTTT. Full variable domain (outside the CDR3, taken from reference TRBV7-9 and TRBJ2-2): DTGVSQNPRHKITKRGQNVTFRCDPISEHNRLYWYRQTLGQGPEFLTYFQNEAQLEKSRLLSDRFSAERPKGSFSTLEIQRTEQGDSAMYLCASSTSGNTGELFFGEGSRLTVL.

V usage is TRBV28 and J usage is TRBJ1-1; unclear D gene. The V end was cut by 4 bases, the J end by 5 bases, with 8 bases between. Looked up from germline, CDR1 is MDHEN and CDR2 is SYDVKM. This CDR3 is built from 12 residues. CDR3 in amino acids: CASSSRRTEAFF. CDR3 coding DNA: TGTGCCAGCAGTTCTCGACGGACTGAAGCTTTCTTT.

The chain is built from TRBV6-1 and TRBJ2-1; D unresolved. The V end was cut by 3 bases, the J end by 4 bases, with 10 bases between. Germline V gene lookup returns CDR1 MNHNS and CDR2 SASEGT. CDR3 size: 14 residues. The CDR3 DNA sequence: TGTGCCAGCAGTGATCGGCGAACATACAATGAGCAGTTCTTC. Encoded protein: CASSDRRTYNEQFF.

The chain employs TRBV6-1 and TRBJ2-3; the match to TRBD2 covers 11 bases. V dropped 4 bases and J dropped 3; count of bases not matched to a gene: 9. Germline V CDR1 and CDR2: MNHNS, SASEGT. The CDR3 covers 17 residues. This CDR3 is CASSVTPGTSGTDTQYF. For the CDR3, the DNA is TGTGCCAGCAGTGTCACCCCCGGGACTAGCGGTACAGATACGCAGTATTTT.

The chain carries TRBV11-2 and TRBJ2-5; D gene unclear. The length of the CDR3 is 11 residues. V lost 3 bases and J 6 bases, leaving 5 bases between the germline ends. Per germline, CDR1 SGHAT and CDR2 FQNNGV. The CDR3, as DNA: TGTGCCAGCAGCTTTAGTCAGACCCAGTACTTC. Its protein product is CASSFSQTQYF.

This clone was counted between two and nine times. The chain is built from TRBV5-1 and TRBJ1-2; weak D call: TRBD1 (5 bases). The germline gives CDR1 SGHRS, CDR2 YFSETQ. The germline V and J ends were trimmed by 5 bases and 4 bases, with 9 bases remaining between them. The CDR3 sequence is 12 residues long. CDR3 sequence: CASRGEGYGYTF. DNA for the CDR3: TGCGCCAGCAGAGGGGAGGGCTATGGCTACACCTTC.

This sequence joins TRBV5-1 and TRBJ2-7, with D unclear. The V end lost 5 bases, the J end lost 0 bases, and 9 bases lay between the germline ends. Germline CDR1 and CDR2: SGHRS and YFSETQ. CDR3 size: 13 residues. CDR3 amino acids: CASRGDPSYEQYF. CDR3 bases: TGCGCCAGCAGGGGCGACCCCTCCTACGAGCAGTACTTC. The whole variable domain, filled in from reference TRBV5-1 and TRBJ2-7, reads KAGVTQTPRYLIKTRGQQVTLSCSPISGHRSVSWYQQTPGQGLQFLFEYFSETQRNKGNFPGRFSGRQFSNSRSEMNVSTLELGDSALYLCASRGDPSYEQYFGPGTRLTVT.

DNA of the CDR3: TGTGCCAGCAGCTTAGGTAGATTGGACAATGAGCAGTTCTTC. Its protein product is CASSLGRLDNEQFF. This chain links TRBV7-2 with TRBJ2-1; D is ambiguous. CDR3 size: 14 residues. Trimming stripped 1 base from V and 5 bases from J, with 9 bases between. Germline values: CDR1 SGHTA, CDR2 FQGNSA.

This clone has just a few counts. V gene TRBV5-8 combines with J gene TRBJ2-3; D call uncertain. The germline gives CDR1 SGHTS, CDR2 YDEGEE. This CDR3 comprises 13 residues. Trimming removed 6 bases from V and 0 bases from J, with 8 bases in between. The CDR3 DNA sequence: TGTGCCAGCACCCTCCCCAGCACAGATACGCAGTATTTT. Protein sequence: CASTLPSTDTQYF.

The table lists this clone with a few counts. V usage is TRBV5-1 and J usage is TRBJ1-4; 8 bases are a match to TRBD1. This CDR3 has 14 residues. The V segment lost 4 bases and the J segment 8 bases; nucleotides outside the gene matches: 7. Germline CDR1 is SGHRS and CDR2 is YFSETQ. The CDR3 bases are TGCGCCAGCAGCCTGACAGGGGTTCGGGAAAAACTGTTTTTT. Residues: CASSLTGVREKLFF.

V usage is TRBV5-1 and J usage is TRBJ1-3, with 9 bases lining up with TRBD1. The CDR3 sequence is 14 residues long. After removal of 4 bases from V and 2 bases from J, the junction contained 1 base not matched to a gene. The germline gives CDR1 SGHRS, CDR2 YFSETQ. CDR3 sequence (DNA): TGCGCCAGCAGCCGGGACAGGGCTGGAAACACCATATATTTT. Translating it yields CASSRDRAGNTIYF.